This TCR beta chain was recovered during a study of control samples from healthy donors and cancer patients. The CDR3 loop spans 15 amino acids. Germline-derived CDR1 and CDR2 are ENHRY and SYGVKD. V was cut by 6 bases and J by 5 bases, with 14 bases left in between. Sequencing was performed with immunoSEQ multiplex PCR; in TCRdb, only in-frame clones are kept and a portion is missing. The sample gives some 200,000 clones, 85% to 95% of which show up once; roughly 1.6% is in the top ten. This sequence originates from a man between 45 and 60 years old in good health. The specimen sequenced was blood. This rearrangement joins TRBV10-3 to TRBJ1-6; D might be TRBD1 (6 bases). CDR3 amino acids: CAIRKQGLDNSPLHF. CDR3 bases: TGTGCCATCAGAAAACAGGGTTTAGATAATTCACCCCTCCACTTT.